A single sample is the source of the 23 T cell receptor beta chains below, sequenced in a study of spatial heterogeneity in lung cancer. Each CDR3 protein is one row after TCRdb ran MiXCR on the 5' RACE reads. Of 2,500 to 3,500 distinct CDR3 sequences listed, roughly 7% are singletons. Regarding time point: sample taken at primary tumor resection. Here the sequenced sample was normal lung tissue next to the tumor, taken at surgery. These receptor sequences come from a male donor with early-stage non-small cell lung cancer.

By share of the sample, this clonotype is medium-sized. V and J are TRBV5-5 and TRBJ1-4; 11 bases are shared with TRBD1. Germline V gene lookup returns CDR1 SGHKS and CDR2 YYEKEE (reference sequence). There are 17 residues in the CDR3. Trimming took 4 bases from V and 5 from J; bases not matched to a gene: 10. The DNA of the CDR3 is TGTGCCAGCAGCGAGGGGCCTGGACAGGGGGCGAATGAAAAACTGTTTTTT. Its protein is CASSEGPGQGANEKLFF.

This clonotype ranks as large (0.1 to 1%). The J gene is TRBJ2-1, the V gene TRBV12-3 or TRBV12-4, with 12 nucleotides matching TRBD2. This CDR3 spans 14 amino acids. V shed 7 bases and J 4 bases; nucleotides not matched to a gene: 2. DNA for the CDR3: TGTGCCAGCACCGGACTAGCGGGGTACAATGAGCAGTTCTTC. This sequence encodes CASTGLAGYNEQFF.

This clonotype was seen ten or more times. The V gene is TRBV18, the J gene TRBJ2-3, with D perhaps being TRBD1 or TRBD2 (5 bases each). The CDR3 runs 15 residues. Trimming removed 5 bases at V and 3 bases at J, with 15 bases between. The germline CDR1 and CDR2 sequences are KGHSH and LQKENI. The CDR3: CASSTNRDVTDTQYF. DNA of the CDR3: TGTGCCAGCTCAACTAACCGGGACGTAACAGATACGCAGTATTTT.

This clonotype is deemed medium-sized. The CDR3 end shows no conserved phenylalanine or tryptophan, and so a read error is likely. No DNA is shown, since the ends of the CDR3 on it are uncertain; the CDR3 is the one TCRdb lists. This rearrangement joins TRBV3-1 to TRBJ2-3; the D call in the table, TRBD1, was not verified against the DNA. CDR1 is LGHDT and CDR2 is YNNKEL in the germline V gene (reference sequence). The CDR3 is 15 residues long, counting both termini. CDR3 loop: CASSQGSNTGRDPVV.

This clonotype is termed medium-sized. The chain recombines TRBV12-3 or TRBV12-4 with TRBJ1-2; D not resolved. The V end lost 6 bases, the J end lost 6 bases, and 17 bases lay between the germline ends. CDR3 length: 14 amino acids. The CDR3 nucleotides read TGTGCCAGCAGACCTGGTAGACTAGTTGATGGCTACACCTTC. This codes for CASRPGRLVDGYTF.

This clonotype rates as large. The chain uses TRBV7-9 and TRBJ2-7, with TRBD2 matching over 9 bases. With 3 bases clipped from V and 7 bases from J, the junction kept 10 bases outside the gene matches. The germline gives CDR1 SEHNR, CDR2 FQNEAQ (reference sequence). CDR3 length: 15 amino acids. The DNA of the CDR3 is TGTGCCAGCAGCTTGATTAGCGGGGGCGAAAGGGAGCAGTACTTC. Protein: CASSLISGGEREQYF.

This clonotype rates as large. One end of the junction fails to match germline, which may point to a read error. The rearrangement links TRBV7-2 to TRBJ2-7; TRBD2 aligns across 9 bases. This CDR3 spans 15 amino acids. Germline lookup yields CDR1 SGHTA and CDR2 FQGNSA. CDR3 sequence: CASSVAGESSYEQYF. The DNA of the CDR3 is TGTGCCAGCAGCGTAGCGGGAGAGAGCTCCTACGAGCAGTACTTC.

This clonotype was seen many times. V and J are TRBV20-1 and TRBJ2-1, with a tentative D call TRBD1 (6 bases). Germline V CDR1 and CDR2: DFQATT, SNEGSKA (reference sequence). V was pared by 0 bases and J by 7 bases, with 10 bases between. The CDR3 loop spans 13 amino acids. Written as DNA, the CDR3 is TGCAGTGCTAGAGATCCTAGGGGGAATGAGCAGTTCTTC. This translates into CSARDPRGNEQFF.

This clonotype is classed as medium-sized. This chain joins TRBV27 and TRBJ2-3; 13 bases agree with TRBD2. The germline CDR1 and CDR2 sequences are MNHEY and SMNVEV (reference sequence). The CDR3 sequence is 16 residues long. The ends lost 4 bases at V and 6 bases at J; junction bases unmatched: 7. The CDR3 DNA follows: TGTGCCAGCAGTTCCGGACTAGCGGGAGCTTCTGATACGCAGTATTTT. Translated: CASSSGLAGASDTQYF.

This clonotype is labeled as medium-sized. The rearrangement links TRBV3-1 to TRBJ2-5; TRBD2 matches at 8 bases. V lost 2 bases and J lost 2; bases outside the gene matches: 4. Germline-derived CDR1 and CDR2 are LGHDT and YNNKEL (reference sequence). The CDR3 spans 15 residues. The CDR3 reads CASSQQRGPQETQYF. CDR3 coding DNA: TGTGCCAGCAGCCAACAGCGGGGGCCGCAAGAGACCCAGTACTTC.

In its sample, this clonotype ranks as medium-sized. The chain links TRBV7-9 to TRBJ2-7, with D possibly matching TRBD1 (5 bases). CDR1 and CDR2 (germline): SEHNR, FQNEAQ (reference sequence). This CDR3 has 12 amino acids. V dropped 4 bases and J dropped 7 bases, with 11 bases sitting between them. The CDR3 DNA sequence: TGTGCCAGCAGCTCCCCGCCAGGGGAGCAGTACTTC. It is translated as CASSSPPGEQYF.

This clonotype is medium-sized by share. J is TRBJ2-2 and V is TRBV7-9; TRBD2 aligns across 9 bases. CDR1 SEHNR and CDR2 FQNEAQ come from the germline V gene (reference sequence). Germline trimming cut 2 bases from V and 7 bases from J; bases unmatched to any gene: 8. The CDR3 length is 16 residues. The CDR3 loop is CASSLLAGGPGGELFF. The CDR3 nucleotides are TGTGCCAGCAGCTTACTTGCGGGAGGGCCAGGCGGGGAGCTGTTTTTT.

By share of the sample, this clonotype is medium-sized. V and J are TRBV10-3 and TRBJ2-3; D is perhaps TRBD1 (7 bases). Germline loops: CDR1 ENHRY, CDR2 SYGVKD. CDR3 length: 17 amino acids. The V gene lost 0 bases and the J gene lost 1 base, with 14 bases spanning the gap. The CDR3 DNA reads TGTGCCATCAGTGAGTCGGGGAGGACAGGCCGCACAGATACGCAGTATTTT. Translated: CAISESGRTGRTDTQYF.

This clonotype was picked up many times. J is TRBJ2-2 and V is TRBV19, with D tentatively TRBD1 (6 bases). This CDR3 spans 14 amino acids. The germline V gene encodes CDR1 LNHDA and CDR2 SQIVND (reference sequence). V was trimmed by 7 bases and J by 1 base, leaving 10 bases between them. The CDR3 here is CASTLGGNTGELFF. CDR3 DNA: TGTGCCAGTACCCTAGGGGGGAACACCGGGGAGCTGTTTTTT.

There are many counts of this clonotype. The rearrangement links TRBV20-1 to TRBJ2-4; D might be TRBD2 (6 bases). Germline V gene sequence: CDR1 DFQATT, CDR2 SNEGSKA (reference sequence). Trimming took 3 bases from V and 8 from J, leaving 14 bases between them. The CDR3 has 13 amino acids. CDR3 loop: CSASLGGGYIQYF. The CDR3, as DNA: TGCAGTGCTAGTCTCGGGGGAGGATACATTCAGTACTTC.

This clonotype has just a few counts. The V and J genes are TRBV6-2 or TRBV6-3 and TRBJ1-2; maybe TRBD1 (5 bases). The V gene lost 4 bases and the J gene lost 2 bases, with 8 bases spanning the gap. CDR1 and CDR2 from the germline V gene are MNHEY and SVGEGT. The CDR3 is 13 residues long. The CDR3 DNA reads TGTGCCAGCAGTTCCGGGGCCAACTATGGCTACACCTTC. Amino acid sequence: CASSSGANYGYTF.

This clonotype was counted ten times or more. CDR3 amino acids: CSVVRDNTYEQYF. The CDR3 coding sequence is TGCAGCGTTGTCCGGGACAACACCTACGAGCAGTACTTC. The V gene is TRBV29-1, the J gene TRBJ2-7; a possible D gene is TRBD1 (6 bases). Germline values: CDR1 SQVTM, CDR2 ANQGSEA. This CDR3 region has 13 residues. V lost 4 bases to trimming and J lost 2 bases, with 12 bases between them.

The V call is TRBV7-2, the J call TRBJ2-5; D is uncertain. CDR3 size: 15 residues. Germline assignment: CDR1 SGHTA and CDR2 FQGNSA. V was cut by 1 base and J by 0 bases, with 9 bases left in between. The CDR3 region is CASSLGPGDQETQYF. CDR3 bases: TGTGCCAGCAGCTTAGGACCCGGCGACCAAGAGACCCAGTACTTC. Filled out from reference TRBV7-2 and TRBJ2-5, the complete variable domain reads GAGVSQSPSNKVTEKGKDVELRCDPISGHTALYWYRQSLGQGLEFLIYFQGNSAPDKSGLPSDRFSAERTGGSVSTLTIQRTQQEDSAVYLCASSLGPGDQETQYFGPGTRLLVL.

In its sample, this clonotype was seen many times. The chain uses TRBV3-1 and TRBJ1-3; D is perhaps TRBD1 (5 bases). The CDR3 loop spans 14 amino acids. V lost 0 bases, J lost 9 bases, and 12 bases lay in between. In germline, CDR1 is LGHDT, CDR2 YNNKEL (reference sequence). The CDR3 DNA reads TGTGCCAGCAGCCAAGACGTGCAGGGCGGCACCATATATTTT. Translated: CASSQDVQGGTIYF.

This clonotype has only a few counts. V gene TRBV5-1 combines with J gene TRBJ2-3; D gene uncertain. CDR3 length: 16 amino acids. Germline values: CDR1 SGHRS, CDR2 YFSETQ. Trimming took off 6 bases at V and 2 bases at J, with 19 bases between the two ends. The CDR3 DNA sequence: TGCGCCAGCAAATCCGGGCAGAATGCCCCCACAGATACGCAGTATTTT. Its translation is CASKSGQNAPTDTQYF.

In its sample, this clonotype is medium-sized. J is TRBJ1-2 and V is TRBV28, with D perhaps matching TRBD1 (5 bases). CDR1 and CDR2 (germline): MDHEN, SYDVKM. The V end lost 5 bases, the J end lost 3 bases, and 7 bases lay between the germline ends. CDR3 length: 12 residues. The CDR3 DNA follows: TGTGCCAGCAGTCGGGGGGACTATGGCTACACCTTC. Encoded protein: CASSRGDYGYTF.

This clonotype is termed medium-sized. The CDR3 reads CASSTPGIGQETQYF. The DNA of the CDR3 is TGTGCCAGCAGTACTCCGGGCATAGGACAAGAGACCCAGTACTTC. V is TRBV2 and J is TRBJ2-5; D uncertain. The length of the CDR3 is 15 residues. V was trimmed by 5 bases and J by 2 bases, leaving 15 bases between them. Looked up from germline, CDR1 is SNHLY and CDR2 is FYNNEI.

Many counts were recorded for this clonotype. The CDR3 loop is CASSVGQGVGQPQHF. CDR3 sequence (DNA): TGTGCCAGCAGCGTAGGGCAGGGGGTCGGACAGCCCCAGCATTTT. This chain joins TRBV9 and TRBJ1-5, with 7 bases identical to TRBD1. The V and J ends lost 0 bases and 7 bases, in that order; junction bases with no gene match: 7. CDR3 length: 15 amino acids. Germline loops: CDR1 SGDLS, CDR2 YYNGEE.